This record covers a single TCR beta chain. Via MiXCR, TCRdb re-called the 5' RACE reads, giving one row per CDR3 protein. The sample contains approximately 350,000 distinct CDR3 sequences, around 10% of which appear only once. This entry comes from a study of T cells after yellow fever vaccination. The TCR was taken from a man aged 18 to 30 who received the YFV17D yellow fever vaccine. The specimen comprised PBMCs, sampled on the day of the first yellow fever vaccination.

The CDR3 sequence is CAITGGGNSNQPQHF. In DNA, the CDR3 is TGTGCCATCACCGGGGGGGGGAATAGCAATCAGCCCCAGCATTTT. This chain uses TRBV12-3 or TRBV12-4 with TRBJ1-5; D is perhaps TRBD1 (5 bases). Trimming stripped 10 bases from V and 0 bases from J, with 16 bases between. The length of the CDR3 is 15 residues.